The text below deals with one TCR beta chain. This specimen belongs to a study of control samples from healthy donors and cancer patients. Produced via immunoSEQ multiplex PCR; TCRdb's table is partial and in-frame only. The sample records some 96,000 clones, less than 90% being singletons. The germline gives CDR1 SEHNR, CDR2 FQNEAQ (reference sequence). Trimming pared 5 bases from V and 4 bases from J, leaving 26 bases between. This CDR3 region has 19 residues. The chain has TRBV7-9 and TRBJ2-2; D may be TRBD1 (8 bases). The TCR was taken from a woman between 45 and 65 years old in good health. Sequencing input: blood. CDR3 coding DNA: TGTGCCAGCAGCCCAATCGCAGGCCGCACAGGGGGGGTCACCGGGGAGCTGTTTTTT. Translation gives CASSPIAGRTGGVTGELFF.